This is a list of T cell receptor beta chains from one sample in a study of response to subunit inactivated influenza vaccine. TCRdb reprocessed the RT-PCR reads via MiXCR and lists one record per CDR3 protein. The sample yields approximately 500,000 distinct CDR3 sequences, around 25% seen once. This same sample was also part of a study on T cells expressing NK-cell markers.

The sequences come from CD4+ T cells sorted from PBMCs, collected 12 days after vaccination. Source of these receptors: a man between 45 and 60 years old who received an inactivated influenza vaccine. Each CDR3 is given with its conserved first and last residue. The order of the fields is J gene, clone size, D gene, V gene, CDR3 DNA, CDR3 protein. The D gene is left open where the match is weak. Expanded clones are given a class, and other clones once, few, many or no size at all.

>TRBJ2-2|.|.|TRBV9
TGTGCCAGCAGCCCCCGGAGGGGGGGCAACACCGGGGAGCTGTTTTTT
CASSPRRGGNTGELFF
>TRBJ2-1|few|.|TRBV5-1
TGCGCCAGCAGCTTGGCCGGTCAGTATGGGTACAATGAGCAGTTCTTC
CASSLAGQYGYNEQFF
>TRBJ2-1|.|TRBD2|TRBV20-1
TGCAGTGCTAGCGGACTAGCGGGAGGAGATGAGCAGTTCTTC
CSASGLAGGDEQFF
>TRBJ2-7|.|TRBD1|TRBV10-3
TGTGCCATCAGTGAGGGGACAGGGTTTGACTTC
CAISEGTGFDF
>TRBJ1-2|.|.|TRBV5-5
TGTGCCAGCAGCGGGAGGGGGTCGCAAGCTAACTATGGCTACACCTTC
CASSGRGSQANYGYTF
>TRBJ2-7|few|TRBD2|TRBV18
TGTGCCAGCTCACCCGGACTAGGCTCTCGCTACGAGCAGTACTTC
CASSPGLGSRYEQYF
>TRBJ2-1|.|.|TRBV28
TGTGCCAGCAGTTTCCGCACTACGGGCAATGAGCAGTTCTTC
CASSFRTTGNEQFF
>TRBJ2-1|few|.|TRBV15
TGTGCCACCAGCAGGGTAGCACATGAGCAGTTCTTC
CATSRVAHEQFF
>TRBJ2-1|few|TRBD1|TRBV12-3/TRBV12-4
TGTGCCAGCAGGAGACAGGGGTCAAGGGATGAGCAGTTCTTC
CASRRQGSRDEQFF
>TRBJ2-7|few|.|TRBV28
TGTGCCAGCAGTTCCAGTGGGAGGGGGCCCGAGCAGTACTTC
CASSSSGRGPEQYF
>TRBJ2-3|.|.|TRBV4-2
TGTGCCAGCAGCCAAGCCGCGAGGGGCGGGCAGTATTTT
CASSQAARGGQYF
>TRBJ2-5|few|.|TRBV7-3
TGTGCCAGCAGCATCGGGATATACGAGACCCAGTACTTC
CASSIGIYETQYF
>TRBJ1-1|.|.|TRBV10-3
TGTGCCATCAGGGACGGGCCGAACACTGAAGCTTTCTTT
CAIRDGPNTEAFF